The 26 T cell receptor beta chains below come from one sample, sequenced in a study of T cell changes during pregnancy in multiple sclerosis. TCRdb's table, derived via immunoSEQ multiplex PCR, lists solely in-frame clones and lacks some. Found here are over 45,000 clones, roughly 90% of them singletons; the top ten hold approximately 0.5%. The sample here was CD4+ T cells from peripheral blood mononuclear cells, taken after pregnancy. The receptors derive from a female donor with multiple sclerosis, enrolled in a pregnancy study.

CDR3 coding DNA: TGTGCCAGCTCACATTACGACGGGGTCTCTGGAAACACCATATATTTT. It encodes CASSHYDGVSGNTIYF. V and J are TRBV18 and TRBJ1-3, with no clear D. Looked up from germline, CDR1 is KGHSH and CDR2 is LQKENI. With 4 bases removed from V and 0 bases from J, the gap between germline ends came to 13 bases. The CDR3 sequence is 16 residues long.

For this clone: Other nucleotide sequences from this sample produce the same CDR3. The rearrangement links TRBV5-1 to TRBJ1-1; D not resolved. CDR3 length equals 13 residues. Germline CDR1 SGHRS, CDR2 YFSETQ. With 4 bases removed from V and 2 bases from J, the gap between germline ends came to 9 bases. The CDR3 DNA reads as TGCGCCAGCAGCCCGCTAAGTAACACTGAAGCTTTCTTT. It specifies CASSPLSNTEAFF. Full variable domain (missing parts from reference TRBV5-1 and TRBJ1-1): KAGVTQTPRYLIKTRGQQVTLSCSPISGHRSVSWYQQTPGQGLQFLFEYFSETQRNKGNFPGRFSGRQFSNSRSEMNVSTLELGDSALYLCASSPLSNTEAFFGQGTRLTVV.

V gene TRBV5-1 combines with J gene TRBJ2-3, with D maybe TRBD1 (6 bases). Trimming took off 0 bases at V and 2 bases at J, with 10 bases between the two ends. Germline-derived CDR1 and CDR2 are SGHRS and YFSETQ. This CDR3 has 15 residues. CDR3 nucleotides: TGCGCCAGCAGCTTGGCAGGGGTAAACACAGATACGCAGTATTTT. It codes for CASSLAGVNTDTQYF.

V is TRBV29-1 and J is TRBJ2-3; D perhaps matches TRBD2 (6 bases). With 2 bases removed from V and 5 bases from J, the gap between germline ends came to 8 bases. The CDR3 has 12 amino acids. The germline V gene encodes CDR1 SQVTM and CDR2 ANQGSEA. The DNA of the CDR3 is TGCAGCGTTGAACTAGCGCGAGATACGCAGTATTTT. This sequence encodes CSVELARDTQYF.

The chain is built from TRBV25-1 and TRBJ2-3, with unresolved D. The CDR3 has 11 residues. In germline, CDR1 is MGHDK, CDR2 SYGVNS. Trimming pared 4 bases from V and 5 bases from J, leaving 4 bases between. CDR3 sequence (DNA): TGTGCCAGCAGTGTTCTAGATACGCAGTATTTT. It is translated as CASSVLDTQYF.

The DNA for the CDR3 is TGTGCCATCAGTTTGACTGTGGGCAGCGGCAACACTGAAGCTTTCTTT. Residues: CAISLTVGSGNTEAFF. V is TRBV10-3 and J is TRBJ1-1; D gene uncertain. V shed 5 bases and J shed 2 bases, with 18 bases lying between them. Germline V gene data show CDR1 as ENHRY and CDR2 as SYGVKD. CDR3 length: 16 amino acids.

The chain is built from TRBV6-5 and TRBJ2-2; TRBD1 matches 10 bases. J lost 7 bases, V lost 10 bases, and 3 bases had no gene match. CDR1 is MNHEY and CDR2 is SVGAGI in the germline V gene. The CDR3 is 12 amino acids. The CDR3 coding sequence is TGTGCCACCGGACAGGGGGTCGGGGAGCTGTTTTTT. Its protein product is CATGQGVGELFF.

V and J are TRBV2 and TRBJ1-4; D may be TRBD1 (5 bases). Germline V CDR1 and CDR2: SNHLY, FYNNEI. V was cut by 7 bases and J by 8 bases, with 17 bases left in between. CDR3 length equals 14 residues. CDR3 in amino acids: CASTDRGKGEKLFF. CDR3 bases: TGTGCCAGCACCGACCGGGGGAAGGGGGAAAAACTGTTTTTT.

The V and J genes are TRBV5-6 and TRBJ1-3, with TRBD1 matching 8 bases. V trimming: 1 base; J trimming: 3 bases; junction bases outside the gene matches: 6. The CDR3 totals 16 residues. Germline V gene sequence: CDR1 SGHDT, CDR2 YYEEEE. CDR3 amino acids: CASSLKDRAFGNTIYF. The CDR3 DNA sequence: TGTGCCAGCAGCTTGAAGGACAGGGCATTTGGAAACACCATATATTTT.

The chain links TRBV7-9 to TRBJ2-5; possible D gene TRBD2, 6 bases. The length of the CDR3 is 14 residues. From germline, CDR1 is SEHNR and CDR2 FQNEAQ (reference sequence). The V gene lost 5 bases and the J gene lost 0 bases, with 10 bases spanning the gap. In DNA form, the CDR3 reads TGTGCCAGCAGCCCTCGGGAGTACCAAGAGACCCAGTACTTC. Its translation: CASSPREYQETQYF.

This chain connects TRBV6-4 to TRBJ2-2; TRBD2 is a possible D gene (6 bases). Germline V gives CDR1 MRHNA, CDR2 SNTAGT. The germline V and J ends were trimmed by 6 bases and 7 bases, with 18 bases remaining between them. There are 15 residues in the CDR3. This chain's CDR3 is CASREASSGVGELFF. As DNA, the CDR3 is TGTGCCAGCAGGGAAGCTTCCTCGGGGGTCGGGGAGCTGTTTTTT.

This clone was detected only once. The chain has TRBV10-3 and TRBJ1-4; tentative D call: TRBD1 (6 bases). V was trimmed by 6 bases and J by 8 bases, leaving 19 bases between them. This CDR3 spans 15 amino acids. Germline assignment: CDR1 ENHRY and CDR2 SYGVKD. CDR3 protein: CAIRGGAGAGEKLFF. The CDR3 DNA reads as TGTGCCATCAGAGGGGGTGCAGGGGCCGGCGAAAAACTGTTTTTT.

The genes are TRBV5-4 and TRBJ2-3; D not certain. Between the trimmed V and J ends, which lost 5 bases and 3 bases, there was a span of 10 bases. Germline V gene lookup returns CDR1 SGHNT and CDR2 YYREEE (reference sequence). This CDR3 has 13 residues. The CDR3 loop is CASSFTGTDTQYF. For the CDR3, the DNA is TGTGCCAGCAGTTTCACCGGGACAGATACGCAGTATTTT.

The chain employs TRBV11-2 and TRBJ2-1; 15 bases fit TRBD2. V was clipped by 4 bases and J by 4 bases; unmatched bases: 11. This CDR3 has 19 amino acids. Germline lookup yields CDR1 SGHAT and CDR2 FQNNGV. The CDR3 DNA follows: TGTGCCAGCAGCTCGCTAAGGACTAGCGGGAGGGCCTCATACAATGAGCAGTTCTTC. It encodes CASSSLRTSGRASYNEQFF.

The chain links TRBV5-1 to TRBJ2-6; 7 bases align to TRBD1. Per germline, CDR1 SGHRS and CDR2 YFSETQ. The V and J ends lost 3 bases and 4 bases, in that order; junction bases with no gene match: 7. The CDR3 totals 16 residues. This CDR3 is CASSSNGQAGANVLTF. The CDR3 nucleotides read TGCGCCAGCAGCTCCAATGGACAGGCCGGGGCCAACGTCCTGACTTTC.

This rearrangement joins TRBV19 to TRBJ1-1; 7 bases match TRBD1. The CDR3 has 14 amino acids. Germline trimming cut 10 bases from V and 1 base from J; bases unmatched to any gene: 9. CDR1 is LNHDA, CDR2 SQIVND, per germline (reference sequence). This chain's CDR3 is CATQGELRNTEAFF. The DNA of the CDR3 is TGTGCCACCCAGGGGGAATTAAGGAACACTGAAGCTTTCTTT.

J is TRBJ2-7 and V is TRBV28; D uncertain. CDR1 is MDHEN, CDR2 SYDVKM, per germline. V gave up 6 bases and J gave up 7 bases, with 10 bases separating them. The CDR3 spans 11 residues. CDR3 in DNA: TGTGCCAGCAGCCGACTGGATGAGCAGTACTTC. Protein sequence: CASSRLDEQYF.

This clone was observed a few times. This rearrangement joins TRBV5-1 to TRBJ1-1; D perhaps matches TRBD1 (6 bases). Deletions cut 3 bases from V and 1 base from J, with 13 bases between. The CDR3 covers 15 residues. Germline assignment: CDR1 SGHRS and CDR2 YFSETQ. The CDR3 region is CASSSETGGNTEAFF. For the CDR3, the DNA is TGCGCCAGCAGCTCGGAGACAGGTGGGAACACTGAAGCTTTCTTT.

The rearrangement joins TRBV28 to TRBJ1-2; 8 bases are shared with TRBD1. Per the germline V gene, CDR1 is MDHEN and CDR2 is SYDVKM. Trimming removed 4 bases from V and 8 bases from J; junction bases left unmatched: 9. The CDR3 covers 14 residues. The CDR3 sequence: CASSSTRGRRGYTF. The CDR3 coding sequence is TGTGCCAGCAGTTCCACCAGGGGGCGCAGGGGCTACACCTTC.

This chain joins TRBV28 and TRBJ2-4; D unclear. CDR1 is MDHEN, CDR2 SYDVKM, per germline. This CDR3 contains 14 residues. V was cut by 6 bases and J by 0 bases, with 9 bases left in between. This chain's CDR3 is CASSRLLAKNIQYF. The CDR3 DNA follows: TGTGCCAGCAGCCGTCTCCTAGCCAAAAACATTCAGTACTTC. Together with reference TRBV28 and TRBJ2-4, the CDR3 gives the full variable domain: DVKVTQSSRYLVKRTGEKVFLECVQDMDHENMFWYRQDPGLGLRLIYFSYDVKMKEKGDIPEGYSVSREKKERFSLILESASTNQTSMYLCASSRLLAKNIQYFGAGTRLSVL.

The chain is built from TRBV2 and TRBJ2-2; no firm D call. This CDR3 has 15 amino acids. The germline V gene encodes CDR1 SNHLY and CDR2 FYNNEI. The V gene lost 4 bases and the J gene lost 0 bases, with 9 bases spanning the gap. CDR3: CASSAKRSNTGELFF. CDR3 in DNA: TGTGCCAGCAGTGCCAAGCGATCGAACACCGGGGAGCTGTTTTTT.

The rearrangement uses TRBV5-5 and TRBJ2-7; no reliable D call. Germline CDR1 SGHKS, CDR2 YYEKEE (reference sequence). V was pared by 4 bases and J by 6 bases, with 11 bases between. This CDR3 is built from 12 residues. The CDR3 DNA reads TGTGCCAGCAGCCAAAACACATTCGAGCAGTACTTC. Protein product: CASSQNTFEQYF.

The chain combines TRBV5-4 with TRBJ1-1; 8 bases are shared with TRBD1. Germline assignment: CDR1 SGHNT and CDR2 YYREEE (reference sequence). The CDR3 has 17 amino acids. The J segment lost 5 bases and the V segment lost 1 base, leaving 13 bases of the junction unmatched. CDR3 sequence: CASSLSLGGQGKTEAFF. CDR3 DNA sequence: TGTGCCAGCAGCTTGTCACTTGGCGGACAGGGTAAGACTGAAGCTTTCTTT.

The genes are TRBV7-2 and TRBJ1-1, with D maybe TRBD1 (5 bases). Trimming left V 3 bases short and J 1 base short, with 9 bases between. The CDR3 covers 14 residues. Germline CDR1 reads SGHTA; CDR2 reads FQGNSA. The CDR3 loop is CASSFGTPNTEAFF. CDR3 nucleotide sequence: TGTGCCAGCAGCTTCGGGACTCCGAACACTGAAGCTTTCTTT.

The chain employs TRBV27 and TRBJ2-4; 14 bases match TRBD2. The germline CDR1 and CDR2 sequences are MNHEY and SMNVEV (reference sequence). The CDR3 extends over 19 amino acids. V gave up 5 bases and J gave up 3 bases; unmatched junction bases: 12. The DNA for the CDR3 is TGTGCCAGCAGTCAAGGGCGACTAGCGGGAGGGCCGGGCAAAAACATTCAGTACTTC. Residues: CASSQGRLAGGPGKNIQYF.

The chain employs TRBV28 and TRBJ1-2; tentatively, D is TRBD1 (6 bases). The germline V gene encodes CDR1 MDHEN and CDR2 SYDVKM. There are 17 residues in the CDR3. Between the trimmed V and J ends, which lost 6 bases and 0 bases, there was a span of 20 bases. This CDR3 is CASRWGGAGGANYGYTF. The CDR3 DNA follows: TGTGCCAGCAGGTGGGGGGGCGCCGGTGGGGCTAACTATGGCTACACCTTC.